Sequencing of this T cell receptor beta chain was carried out in a study of response to subunit inactivated influenza vaccine. TCRdb ran MiXCR on the RT-PCR reads and lists one entry per CDR3 protein. The data show over 450,000 distinct CDR3 sequences, around 13% seen once. The CDR3 runs to 16 residues. CDR1 is MGHDK, CDR2 SYGVNS, per germline. Trimming cost V 1 base and J 4 bases; bases outside gene matches: 3. This clonotype was seen only a few times. This rearrangement joins TRBV25-1 to TRBJ1-6; 8 bases align to TRBD1. This sequence originates from a man aged 45-65 years who received an inactivated influenza vaccine. The source was PBMCs from blood, collected more than 35 days after vaccination. CDR3 residues: CASSESGQGYNSPLHF. In DNA, the CDR3 is TGTGCCAGCAGTGAATCCGGACAGGGATATAATTCACCCCTCCACTTT.